These 9 T cell receptor beta chains originate from one sample sequenced in a study of neurological immune-mediated disorders. Specified time point: longitudinal time-point 1 (baseline). TCRdb passed the 5' RACE reads through MiXCR, listing each CDR3 protein once. Of tens of thousands of distinct CDR3 sequences listed, about 10% were seen once; the top ten hold 6.6%. The source material was PBMCs. These receptors were collected from a male donor with HTLV-1-associated myelopathy (HAM/TSP).

This clonotype occurred many times. V and J are TRBV27 and TRBJ1-2, with D possibly matching TRBD1 (5 bases). Looked up from germline, CDR1 is MNHEY and CDR2 is SMNVEV (reference sequence). This CDR3 has 13 residues. Trimming cost V 0 bases and J 8 bases, with 10 bases left between them. This chain's CDR3 is CASSLSRRDGYTF. CDR3 nucleotide sequence: TGTGCCAGCAGTTTATCCCGCAGGGACGGCTACACCTTC.

This clonotype was counted only a few times. The V and J genes are TRBV20-1 and TRBJ1-5; D not resolved. Trimming stripped 6 bases from V and 0 bases from J, with 9 bases between. Germline-derived CDR1 and CDR2 are DFQATT and SNEGSKA (reference sequence). The CDR3 has 13 amino acids. The CDR3 sequence is CSAKTPSNQPQHF. CDR3 sequence (DNA): TGCAGTGCAAAGACACCTAGCAATCAGCCCCAGCATTTT.

The rearrangement joins TRBV5-1 to TRBJ2-1; D is undetermined. Germline V gene lookup returns CDR1 SGHRS and CDR2 YFSETQ. The CDR3 extends over 13 amino acids. Trimming took 3 bases from V and 10 from J, leaving 14 bases between them. In DNA, the CDR3 is TGCGCCAGCAGCTCGATTACTTCGGACGAGCAGTTCTTC. Amino acids: CASSSITSDEQFF.

By share, this clonotype counts as medium-sized (0.01 to 0.1%). This chain joins TRBV4-3 and TRBJ2-1; TRBD1 aligns across 9 bases. The CDR3 length is 14 residues. CDR1 and CDR2 from the germline V gene are LGHNA and YSLEER. Trimming cost V 3 bases and J 7 bases; bases outside gene matches: 4. The CDR3 DNA reads TGCGCCAGCAGCCAGACAGGGGGTTCGAATGAGCAGTTCTTC. Its translation is CASSQTGGSNEQFF.

This clonotype was detected ten times or more. V and J are TRBV15 and TRBJ2-3; 7 positions match TRBD2. CDR3 size: 16 residues. Germline V gene lookup returns CDR1 LNHNV and CDR2 YYDKDF (reference sequence). V trimming: 0 bases; J trimming: 2 bases; junction bases outside the gene matches: 5. The CDR3: CATSREGGGFTDTQYF. The CDR3 DNA reads as TGTGCCACCAGCAGAGAGGGGGGGGGGTTCACAGATACGCAGTATTTT. The full variable domain, its missing parts supplied by reference TRBV15 and TRBJ2-3, is DAMVIQNPRYQVTQFGKPVTLSCSQTLNHNVMYWYQQKSSQAPKLLFHYYDKDFNNEADTPDNFQSRRPNTSFCFLDIRSPGLGDTAMYLCATSREGGGFTDTQYFGPGTRLTVL.

This clonotype was detected a few times. The chain employs TRBV7-9 and TRBJ2-5; maybe TRBD2 (5 bases). Between the trimmed V and J ends, which lost 1 base and 4 bases, there was a span of 13 bases. The CDR3 extends over 15 amino acids. CDR1 SEHNR and CDR2 FQNEAQ come from the germline V gene (reference sequence). CDR3 sequence: CASSLEVELGETQYF. CDR3 coding DNA: TGTGCCAGCAGCTTAGAGGTGGAACTAGGAGAGACCCAGTACTTC.

This clonotype has ten or more counts. This chain joins TRBV15 and TRBJ2-7; TRBD1 agrees at 9 bases. Trimming cost V 1 base and J 6 bases; bases outside gene matches: 10. Germline CDR1 LNHNV, CDR2 YYDKDF (reference sequence). This CDR3 spans 16 amino acids. The CDR3 is CATSRVTSGTGLEQYF. The CDR3 DNA follows: TGTGCCACCAGCAGAGTCACATCCGGGACAGGGCTCGAGCAGTACTTC. Full variable domain (remainder filled in from reference TRBV15 and TRBJ2-7): DAMVIQNPRYQVTQFGKPVTLSCSQTLNHNVMYWYQQKSSQAPKLLFHYYDKDFNNEADTPDNFQSRRPNTSFCFLDIRSPGLGDTAMYLCATSRVTSGTGLEQYFGPGTRLTVT.

This clonotype was found many times. The rearrangement links TRBV3-1 to TRBJ1-5; D not resolved. V shed 1 base and J shed 6 bases, with 4 bases lying between them. CDR1 is LGHDT and CDR2 is YNNKEL in the germline V gene (reference sequence). The CDR3 runs to 12 residues. CDR3 DNA: TGTGCCAGCAGCCAAGGCGTTCAGCCCCAGCATTTT. Translated, it gives CASSQGVQPQHF. The variable domain in full, completed from reference TRBV3-1 and TRBJ1-5, reads DTAVSQTPKYLVTQMGNDKSIKCEQNLGHDTMYWYKQDSKKFLKIMFSYNNKELIINETVPNRFSPKSPDKAHLNLHINSLELGDSAVYFCASSQGVQPQHFGDGTRLSIL.

This clonotype was seen at least ten times. The gene calls are TRBV5-6 and TRBJ1-1; no clear D. Germline assignment: CDR1 SGHDT and CDR2 YYEEEE. The CDR3 has 12 amino acids. V was shortened by 3 bases and J by 7 bases, with 10 bases between the two germline ends. DNA for the CDR3: TGTGCCAGCAGCTGGGGAGTAAATGAAGCTTTCTTT. Protein: CASSWGVNEAFF. The full variable domain, completed using reference TRBV5-6 and TRBJ1-1, is DAGVTQSPTHLIKTRGQQVTLRCSPKSGHDTVSWYQQALGQGPQFIFQYYEEEERQRGNFPDRFSGHQFPNYSSELNVNALLLGDSALYLCASSWGVNEAFFGQGTRLTVV.